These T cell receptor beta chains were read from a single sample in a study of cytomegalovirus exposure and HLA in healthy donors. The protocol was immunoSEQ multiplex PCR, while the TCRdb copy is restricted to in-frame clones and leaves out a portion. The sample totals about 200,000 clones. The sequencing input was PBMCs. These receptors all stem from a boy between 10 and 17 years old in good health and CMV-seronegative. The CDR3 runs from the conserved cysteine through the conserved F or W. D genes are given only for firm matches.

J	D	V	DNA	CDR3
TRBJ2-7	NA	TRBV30	TGTGCTGCCGGGGTTGCACCCGCTGGTGAGCAGTACTTC	CAAGVAPAGEQYF
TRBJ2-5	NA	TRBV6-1	TGTGCCAGCACCGGGGTAGAGACCCAGTACTTC	CASTGVETQYF
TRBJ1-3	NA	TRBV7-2	TGTGCCAGCAGCTCCGGGACTCCGAGCTCTGGAAACACCATATATTTT	CASSSGTPSSGNTIYF
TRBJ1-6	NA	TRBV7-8	TGTGCCAGCAGCTTAGGGGAGTATTCACCCCTCCACTTT	CASSLGEYSPLHF
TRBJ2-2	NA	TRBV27	TGTGCCAGCAGTTTAAGGGGGGGGGAGCTGTTTTTT	CASSLRGGELFF
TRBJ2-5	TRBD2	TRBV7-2	TGTGCCAGCAGCCGGACTAGCGGGATACAAGAGACCCAGTACTTC	CASSRTSGIQETQYF
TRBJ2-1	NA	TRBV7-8	TGTGCCAGCAGCGGCATCCCGAGCAGGGGTAGGAATGAGCAGTTCTTC	CASSGIPSRGRNEQFF
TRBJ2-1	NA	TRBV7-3	TGTGCCAGCAGCTTAACGTCCGACTTAAGCTCCTACAATGAGCAGTTCTTC	CASSLTSDLSSYNEQFF
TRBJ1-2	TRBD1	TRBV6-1	TGTGCCAGCAGCAAAGACAGGGTGGATTGGTATGGCTACACCTTC	CASSKDRVDWYGYTF
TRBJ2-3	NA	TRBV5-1	TGCGCCAGCAGCTCCTCGGACAAGTCCACAGATACGCAGTATTTT	CASSSSDKSTDTQYF
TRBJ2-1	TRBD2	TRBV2	TGTGCCAGCAAGGACCAGCGGGGTGGGGATGAGCAGTTCTTC	CASKDQRGGDEQFF
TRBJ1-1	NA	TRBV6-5	TGTGCCAGCAGTTATGGTAGTAGGAACACTGAAGCTTTCTTT	CASSYGSRNTEAFF
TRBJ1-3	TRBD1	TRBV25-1	TGTGCCAGCAGTCTTACAGGGGCTGGAAACACCATATATTTT	CASSLTGAGNTIYF
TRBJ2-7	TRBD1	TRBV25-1	TGTGCCAGCGCAGCCGGGACAGGGAAAGACGAGCAGTACTTC	CASAAGTGKDEQYF
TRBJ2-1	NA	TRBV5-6	TGTGCCAGCAGCCCCGGGAACAATGAGCAGTTCTTC	CASSPGNNEQFF
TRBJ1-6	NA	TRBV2	TGTGCCAGCAGTGAATTTCATGGGGGGAATTCACCCCTCCACTTT	CASSEFHGGNSPLHF
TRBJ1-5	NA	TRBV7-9	TGTGCCAGCAGCTTAGGTTTCAGGGAGGATCAGCCCCAGCATTTT	CASSLGFREDQPQHF
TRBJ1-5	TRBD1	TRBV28	TGTGCCAGCAGGGACCACAGGGGTACTCAGCCCCAGCATTTT	CASRDHRGTQPQHF
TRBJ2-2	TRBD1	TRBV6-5	TGTGCCAGCAACGGGGGGACAGGGGTCACCGGGGAGCTGTTTTTT	CASNGGTGVTGELFF
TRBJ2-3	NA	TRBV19	TGTGCCAGTTCAGACACGGTGGGTACAGATACGCAGTATTTT	CASSDTVGTDTQYF
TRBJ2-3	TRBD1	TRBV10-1	TGCGCCACCGGACAGGGGACAGATACGCAGTATTTT	CATGQGTDTQYF
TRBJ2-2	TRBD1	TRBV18	TGTGCCAGCTCACGGGACAGTTCTGGGCGTGGGGAGCTGTTTTTT	CASSRDSSGRGELFF
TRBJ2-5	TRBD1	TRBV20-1	TGCAGTGCTAGAGATATGGGACAGGACTACTTC	CSARDMGQDYF
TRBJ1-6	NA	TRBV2	TGTGCCAGCAGTGAAGCGCGCCAGGGCAATTCACCCCTCCACTTT	CASSEARQGNSPLHF
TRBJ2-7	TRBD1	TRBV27	TGTGCCAGCAGTTGGGGACAGGGAGCCTACGAGCAGTACTTC	CASSWGQGAYEQYF
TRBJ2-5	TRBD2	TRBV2	TGTGCCAGCAGGTGGGAGGGGAAGGAGACCCAGTACTTC	CASRWEGKETQYF
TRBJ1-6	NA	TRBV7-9	TGTGCCAGCAGCCCACAGGGCAACTCACCCCTCCACTTT	CASSPQGNSPLHF
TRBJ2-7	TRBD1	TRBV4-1	TGCGCCAGCAGCCGAGGGACAGGGGCCTTCGGGTCCTACGAGCAGTACTTC	CASSRGTGAFGSYEQYF
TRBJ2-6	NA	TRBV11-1	TGTGCCAGCAGCTCGGACATCCTGCCTGGGGCCAACGTCCTGACTTTC	CASSSDILPGANVLTF
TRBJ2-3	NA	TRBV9	TGTGCCAGCAGCGTTAGCACAGGGCGCACAGATACGCAGTATTTT	CASSVSTGRTDTQYF
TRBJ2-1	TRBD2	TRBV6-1	TGTGCCAGCAGCCCCGGGACTAGCGGGAACAATGAGCAGTTCTTC	CASSPGTSGNNEQFF
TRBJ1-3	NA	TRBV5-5	TGTGCCAGCAGCTTAGACAGGGGAAACACCATATATTTT	CASSLDRGNTIYF
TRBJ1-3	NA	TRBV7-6	TGTGCCAGCAGCGTAGGGCTCTCTGGAAACACCATATATTTT	CASSVGLSGNTIYF
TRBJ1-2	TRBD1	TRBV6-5	TGTGCCAGCAGTCCCCAGGGGGTCCTCTATGGCTACACCTTC	CASSPQGVLYGYTF
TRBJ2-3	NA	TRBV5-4	TGTGCCAGCAGCTCCTACACAGATACGCAGTATTTT	CASSSYTDTQYF
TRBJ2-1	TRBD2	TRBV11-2	TGTGCCAGCAGCCCGACTAGCGTCCGTGAGCAGTTCTTC	CASSPTSVREQFF